This T cell receptor beta chain was recovered during a study of T cell responses to AZD1222 COVID-19 vaccine. Study conclusions and caveats: Baseline seropositivity occurred in only a handful of AZD1222 recipients. Spike was spanned by vaccine-associated CD4 TCRs, with dominance at 160-218 and 743-854. A rise in Spike-specific TCR breadth and depth followed two AZD1222 doses. Clonal diversity was possibly underestimated, and white British individuals and females predominated among donors.

CDR3 length equals 15 residues. V was trimmed by 6 bases and J by 0 bases, leaving 15 bases between them. The germline V gene has CDR1 SGHTS and CDR2 YDEGEE. About this clone: Antigen unknown.

Clones were read by immunoSEQ multiplex PCR, and TCRdb kept only the in-frame ones, dropping some. Of about 170,000 clones listed, around 90% are singletons. This receptor was obtained from an adult in good health. The sample was peripheral blood, taken on day 0 of AZD1222 vaccination. The V call is TRBV5-8, the J call TRBJ1-1; tentative D call: TRBD1 (6 bases). Here the CDR3 reads CASIRGPPLNTEAFF. The CDR3 DNA sequence: TGTGCCAGCATCCGGGGGCCCCCCTTGAACACTGAAGCTTTCTTT.